The 30 T cell receptor beta chains presented below share a single source sample, sequenced in a study of blood T cell repertoires in COVID-19. TCRdb's table, derived via immunoSEQ multiplex PCR, lists solely in-frame clones and lacks some. The table records fewer than 350,000 clones, around 85% of them present only once. Input material: PBMCs or T cells enriched from blood (not recorded which). The receptors stem from a woman in her forties who had recovered from COVID-19.

The V call is TRBV18, the J call TRBJ1-1; TRBD1 matches at 10 bases. J gave up 6 bases and V 2 bases, and 6 bases lay outside the gene matches. Looked up from germline, CDR1 is KGHSH and CDR2 is LQKENI. The CDR3 has 15 amino acids. The CDR3, as DNA: TGTGCCAGCTCACCAAAACGACAGGGGGCGGCTGAAGCTTTCTTT. It specifies CASSPKRQGAAEAFF. The whole variable domain, filled in from reference TRBV18 and TRBJ1-1, reads NAGVMQNPRHLVRRRGQEARLRCSPMKGHSHVYWYRQLPEEGLKFMVYLQKENIIDESGMPKERFSAEFPKEGPSILRIQQVVRGDSAAYFCASSPKRQGAAEAFFGQGTRLTVV.

The V and J genes are TRBV7-9 and TRBJ1-4; D not resolved. CDR3 length equals 14 residues. In germline, CDR1 is SEHNR, CDR2 FQNEAQ (reference sequence). Trimming took off 5 bases at V and 7 bases at J, with 14 bases between the two ends. The CDR3 loop is CASSLGVSGEKLFF. CDR3 DNA: TGTGCCAGCAGCCTCGGGGTCTCAGGTGAAAAACTGTTTTTT. Looking up the rest from reference TRBV7-9 and TRBJ1-4 gives the full variable domain: DTGVSQNPRHKITKRGQNVTFRCDPISEHNRLYWYRQTLGQGPEFLTYFQNEAQLEKSRLLSDRFSAERPKGSFSTLEIQRTEQGDSAMYLCASSLGVSGEKLFFGSGTQLSVL.

This chain links TRBV7-9 with TRBJ1-6; unclear D gene. The CDR3 consists of 14 residues. V lost 6 bases and J lost 5, with 11 bases in between. The germline CDR1 and CDR2 sequences are SEHNR and FQNEAQ (reference sequence). CDR3: CASRVGADNSPLHF. CDR3 nucleotide sequence: TGTGCCAGCAGGGTAGGAGCAGATAATTCACCCCTCCACTTT.

This chain connects TRBV5-1 to TRBJ1-3, with 8 bases lining up with TRBD1. Trimming cost V 0 bases and J 1 base; bases outside gene matches: 6. The CDR3 covers 17 residues. Germline V gene data show CDR1 as SGHRS and CDR2 as YFSETQ. CDR3 bases: TGCGCCAGCAGCTTGGGGGACAGGTCTGTTTCTGGAAACACCATATATTTT. The encoded protein is CASSLGDRSVSGNTIYF.

The chain is built from TRBV24-1 and TRBJ2-1; D unresolved. The CDR3 extends over 15 amino acids. V dropped 0 bases and J dropped 4 bases, with 9 bases sitting between them. CDR1 is KGHDR and CDR2 is SFDVKD in the germline V gene. CDR3 region: CATSDLPPQYNEQFF. CDR3 bases: TGTGCCACCAGTGATTTGCCCCCCCAGTACAATGAGCAGTTCTTC.

V usage is TRBV27 and J usage is TRBJ1-5, with D possibly matching TRBD1 (6 bases). This CDR3 is built from 17 residues. V was shortened by 8 bases and J by 0 bases, with 20 bases between the two germline ends. Germline V gives CDR1 MNHEY, CDR2 SMNVEV (reference sequence). DNA for the CDR3: TGTGCCAGCCGGGACACGGGGAGGGGGTATAGCAATCAGCCCCAGCATTTT. Translation: CASRDTGRGYSNQPQHF.

This clone was counted between two and nine times. The chain couples TRBV7-3 to TRBJ2-1, with D unresolved. From germline, CDR1 is SGHTA and CDR2 FQGTGA. Trimming pared 1 base from V and 9 bases from J, leaving 10 bases between. The CDR3 sequence is 13 residues long. In nucleotides, the CDR3 is TGTGCCAGCAGCTTAAGCCTAGTCGGTGAGCAGTTCTTC. This encodes CASSLSLVGEQFF.

This chain links TRBV24-1 with TRBJ2-3, with TRBD2 identical over 14 bases. The CDR3 length is 18 residues. V was pared by 4 bases and J by 0 bases, with 5 bases of the junction left unmatched. Per germline, CDR1 KGHDR and CDR2 SFDVKD. CDR3 region: CATSDHGLAGGSTDTQYF. The CDR3 DNA reads TGTGCCACCAGTGACCACGGACTAGCGGGAGGTAGCACAGATACGCAGTATTTT.

This clone was recorded a few times. The chain employs TRBV29-1 and TRBJ2-2, with TRBD2 identical over 12 bases. The CDR3 spans 16 residues. The V and J ends lost 4 bases and 4 bases, in that order; junction bases with no gene match: 7. In germline, CDR1 is SQVTM, CDR2 ANQGSEA. The CDR3 DNA reads as TGCAGCGTTGGTGGACTAGCGGGAAGGGGCACCGGGGAGCTGTTTTTT. This encodes CSVGGLAGRGTGELFF.

The chain joins TRBV19 to TRBJ2-2; TRBD2 might be the D (6 bases). Germline V CDR1 and CDR2: LNHDA, SQIVND (reference sequence). The CDR3 contains 17 residues. Trimming left V 3 bases short and J 5 bases short, with 19 bases between. The chain's CDR3 is CASSIKGKGLPTGELFF. The CDR3 region has the DNA TGTGCCAGTAGTATTAAAGGGAAAGGACTACCTACCGGGGAGCTGTTTTTT.

The chain combines TRBV18 with TRBJ2-7; perhaps TRBD1 as D (5 bases). Looked up from germline, CDR1 is KGHSH and CDR2 is LQKENI. This CDR3 is built from 14 residues. Between the trimmed V and J ends, which lost 4 bases and 3 bases, there was a span of 13 bases. CDR3 amino acids: CASSLGQGIYEQYF. CDR3 in DNA: TGTGCCAGCTCACTCGGGCAGGGAATCTACGAGCAGTACTTC. The full variable domain, in which reference TRBV18 and TRBJ2-7 provide the parts outside the CDR3, is NAGVMQNPRHLVRRRGQEARLRCSPMKGHSHVYWYRQLPEEGLKFMVYLQKENIIDESGMPKERFSAEFPKEGPSILRIQQVVRGDSAAYFCASSLGQGIYEQYFGPGTRLTVT.

The chain links TRBV5-4 to TRBJ1-4; 9 nucleotides align to TRBD1. J lost 8 bases, V lost 4 bases, and 9 bases had no gene match. The CDR3 spans 15 residues. The germline V gene encodes CDR1 SGHNT and CDR2 YYREEE (reference sequence). The CDR3 nucleotides are TGTGCCAGCAGCCCTCCGGGACAGGGAGGGGAAAAACTGTTTTTT. It specifies CASSPPGQGGEKLFF.

This chain connects TRBV7-2 to TRBJ1-1, with a tentative D call TRBD1 (6 bases). Looked up from germline, CDR1 is SGHTA and CDR2 is FQGNSA. V shed 1 base and J shed 2 bases, with 14 bases lying between them. CDR3 length: 16 residues. The CDR3 here is CASSLESRDTNTEAFF. CDR3 coding DNA: TGTGCCAGCAGCTTAGAATCCCGGGACACAAACACTGAAGCTTTCTTT.

This clone was counted once. The J gene is TRBJ2-1, the V gene TRBV3-1 (or the pseudogene TRBV3-2); no clear D gene. Germline V gene data show CDR1 as LGHDT and CDR2 as YNNKEL (reference sequence). CDR3 length equals 15 residues. V gave up 0 bases and J gave up 2 bases, with 8 bases separating them. The CDR3 DNA follows: TGTGCCAGCAGCCAAGAGGCTAGGCCCTACAATGAGCAGTTCTTC. As protein: CASSQEARPYNEQFF.

This clone showed up just once. The junction differs from germline at one of its ends, possibly a read error. The chain combines TRBV28 with TRBJ1-3; D might be TRBD1 (6 bases). Germline V CDR1 and CDR2: MDHEN, SYDVKM. The length of the CDR3 is 15 residues. The CDR3 DNA is TGTGTCAGCACCCAACCAGGGGTCTCTGGAAACACCATATATTTT. Translating it yields CVSTQPGVSGNTIYF.

The V and J genes are TRBV6-1 and TRBJ1-5, with 9 positions matching TRBD1. The CDR3 is made up of 14 amino acids. V gave up 3 bases and J gave up 5 bases; unmatched junction bases: 2. Germline CDR1 reads MNHNS; CDR2 reads SASEGT. CDR3 DNA sequence: TGTGCCAGCAGTGAGGGACAGGGCCATCAGCCCCAGCATTTT. It translates to CASSEGQGHQPQHF.

CDR3 DNA: TGTGCCACCAGTGATGCCAACCCGACCGACAGGGCGGCGAACAATGAGCAGTTCTTC. Translation gives CATSDANPTDRAANNEQFF. The chain has TRBV24-1 and TRBJ2-1; 7 positions agree with TRBD1. The CDR3 runs to 19 residues. The germline V gene encodes CDR1 KGHDR and CDR2 SFDVKD. With V trimmed by 3 bases and J by 5 bases, 18 bases remained unmatched.

This chain uses TRBV30 with TRBJ2-1; 8 bases match TRBD2. With 5 bases clipped from V and 3 bases from J, the junction kept 15 bases outside the gene matches. CDR3 length equals 17 residues. Per germline, CDR1 GTSNPN and CDR2 SVGIG (reference sequence). The DNA for the CDR3 is TGTGCCTGGCCCCACCTACGACTAGCGATGGACTACAATGAGCAGTTCTTC. Amino acids: CAWPHLRLAMDYNEQFF.

CDR3 residues: CASSLDRVGNEQFF. The CDR3 bases are TGCGCCAGCAGCTTGGACAGGGTGGGCAATGAGCAGTTCTTC. The chain is built from TRBV5-1 and TRBJ2-1; tentatively, D is TRBD1 (6 bases). Per germline, CDR1 SGHRS and CDR2 YFSETQ. The CDR3 is 14 amino acids. V lost 0 bases, J lost 6 bases, and 10 bases lay in between.

CDR3 region: CASSSQAPTSSNEQFF. DNA of the CDR3: TGCGCCAGCAGCTCGCAAGCGCCTACTAGCAGCAATGAGCAGTTCTTC. This chain connects TRBV5-1 to TRBJ2-1, with a weak D call TRBD2 (6 bases). V was cut by 3 bases and J by 6 bases, with 19 bases left in between. The CDR3 spans 16 residues. Germline V CDR1 and CDR2: SGHRS, YFSETQ.

V usage is TRBV28 and J usage is TRBJ1-5; D gene uncertain. V shed 4 bases and J shed 9 bases, with 10 bases lying between them. Germline V gives CDR1 MDHEN, CDR2 SYDVKM. The CDR3 runs to 12 residues. In DNA, the CDR3 is TGTGCCAGCAGTTCCGGGGTCTTGCCCCAGCATTTT. Residues: CASSSGVLPQHF.

A remark on this clone: One junction end does not reproduce the germline sequence, and a read error may be involved. The rearrangement uses TRBV6-1 and TRBJ2-5; possibly TRBD2 for D (5 bases). This CDR3 has 15 residues. The V gene's germline CDR1 is MNHNS and CDR2 SASEGT. The CDR3 spells CASSEAFSGQETQYF. The CDR3 nucleotides are TGTGCCAGCAGTGAAGCTTTCAGCGGTCAAGAGACTCAGTACTTC.

The chain carries TRBV25-1 and TRBJ2-7, with 10 positions matching TRBD2. The CDR3 has 16 amino acids. CDR1 and CDR2 from the germline V gene are MGHDK and SYGVNS. After removal of 3 bases from V and 0 bases from J, the junction contained 5 bases not matched to a gene. The chain's CDR3 is CASSDTTSGISYEQYF. CDR3 nucleotides: TGTGCCAGCAGTGACACTACTAGCGGGATCTCCTACGAGCAGTACTTC.

V gene TRBV15 combines with J gene TRBJ2-3; TRBD1 agrees at 8 bases. Germline V gene sequence: CDR1 LNHNV, CDR2 YYDKDF (reference sequence). This CDR3 is 14 amino acids long. V shed 9 bases and J 0 bases; nucleotides not matched to a gene: 5. The CDR3 DNA is TGTGCCACTCACAGGGGGACTAGCACAGATACGCAGTATTTT. It translates to CATHRGTSTDTQYF.

This clone appeared a single time. The chain links TRBV3-1 (or the pseudogene TRBV3-2) to TRBJ2-2; 7 bases agree with TRBD2. There are 16 residues in the CDR3. The J segment lost 0 bases and the V segment lost 3 bases, leaving 4 bases of the junction unmatched. CDR1 and CDR2 from the germline V gene are LGHDT and YNNKEL (reference sequence). As DNA, the CDR3 is TGTGCCAGCAGCCAGGCGGGAGCCACGAACACCGGGGAGCTGTTTTTT. It is translated as CASSQAGATNTGELFF.

This clone was observed once. J is TRBJ2-6 and V is TRBV28; TRBD1 aligns across 8 bases. V was clipped by 8 bases and J by 1 base; unmatched bases: 10. The germline gives CDR1 MDHEN, CDR2 SYDVKM. The CDR3 sequence is 17 residues long. The CDR3 here is CASRPRGQGSGANVLTF. CDR3 coding DNA: TGTGCCAGCCGCCCCAGGGGGCAGGGATCTGGGGCCAACGTCCTGACTTTC. The entire variable domain, with the rest obtained from reference TRBV28 and TRBJ2-6, is as follows: DVKVTQSSRYLVKRTGEKVFLECVQDMDHENMFWYRQDPGLGLRLIYFSYDVKMKEKGDIPEGYSVSREKKERFSLILESASTNQTSMYLCASRPRGQGSGANVLTFGAGSRLTVL.

The rearrangement joins TRBV28 to TRBJ2-5; 7 bases are a match to TRBD2. The CDR3 covers 15 residues. Germline assignment: CDR1 MDHEN and CDR2 SYDVKM. The ends lost 5 bases at V and 1 base at J; junction bases unmatched: 7. CDR3 bases: TGTGCCAGCAGTCCCGTGGGGGGGGGCCAAGAGACCCAGTACTTC. This gives the protein CASSPVGGGQETQYF.

The genes are TRBV6-5 and TRBJ2-1, with 14 bases matching TRBD2. V shed 4 bases, J shed 5 bases, and the junction held 4 bases outside the gene matches. Per the germline V gene, CDR1 is MNHEY and CDR2 is SVGAGI. The CDR3 extends over 16 amino acids. CDR3 sequence reads: CASSFGTSGSHNEQFF. In nucleotides, the CDR3 is TGTGCCAGCAGTTTCGGGACTAGCGGGAGCCACAATGAGCAGTTCTTC.

J is TRBJ2-3 and V is TRBV5-8; TRBD2 aligns across 7 bases. V lost 4 bases, J lost 1 base, and 6 bases stayed unmatched. The CDR3 covers 15 residues. CDR1 and CDR2 from the germline V gene are SGHTS and YDEGEE. The CDR3 coding sequence is TGTGCCAGCAGCCGCCGGGGGGACCGCACAGATACGCAGTATTTT. Residues: CASSRRGDRTDTQYF.

The chain is built from TRBV3-1 (or the pseudogene TRBV3-2) and TRBJ2-7; D perhaps matches TRBD2 (6 bases). V lost 4 bases and J 6 bases, leaving 13 bases between the germline ends. There are 13 residues in the CDR3. CDR1 is LGHDT, CDR2 YNNKEL, per germline (reference sequence). Here the CDR3 DNA reads TGTGCCAGCAGCCTCGGGGCAGCGGGCGAGCAGTACTTC. This sequence encodes CASSLGAAGEQYF.